This T cell receptor beta chain was observed in a study of blood T cell repertoires in COVID-19 (dated by TCRdb to the early 2020s). Background on the whole study: Samples covering the acute and convalescent phases of COVID-19 were provided by collaborators in the United States, Italy and Spain. The samples were drawn from two sources: the first 160 participants of the ongoing ImmuneRACE study, and 1,000 to 1,500 subjects contributed by 6 global collaborators. A freely available public database, intended as a resource for researchers studying the immune response to SARS-CoV-2, is where the repertoires were released. HLA class I and class II types, where available, came from metadata supplied by the sample provider rather than from assay-based typing. Nearly every sample came with metadata listing a de-identified subject ID, COVID-19 status, age in years and sex. The prospective study material was composed of cDNA or gDNA derived from T cells, B-cell-depleted T cells, or PBMCs. Subjects who had been exposed to COVID-19, were actively infected with it, or had recovered from it provided the deeply sampled blood TCRbeta repertoires that made up the dataset.

The V end loses 7 bases and the J end loses 0 bases, and a stretch of 8 bases separates them. The germline V gene encodes CDR1 ENHRY and CDR2 SYGVKD. From cysteine to phenylalanine, the CDR3 is 13 amino acids long. Just CDR3 DNA is preserved here, 39 bases in frame from base 1. To note about this clone: Which antigen it targets is not known. Base qualities are missing; no much larger clone stands one base away.

Collaborating institutions collected whole blood in K2EDTA tubes following their own protocols. For TCRbeta analysis, collaborator samples were shipped as frozen whole blood, as isolated PBMCs, or as DNA extracted from either sample type. The immunoSEQ Assay, a bias-controlled multiplex PCR, was used to amplify TCRbeta CDR3 regions from genomic DNA. Per the authors' processing: The number of nucleated cells in each sample was estimated from the amplification of reference gene primers within the assay. Sequence reads were collapsed and filtered to measure the absolute abundance of every unique TCRbeta CDR3 rearrangement. For each sample, productive Simpson clonality was calculated by taking the square root of Simpson's diversity index across productive rearrangements. The table comes from immuneACCESS by way of TCRdb, which keeps in-frame sequences with V and J called. Part of the clones is missing from these tables; in studies checked, under half for an unresolved V gene and the rest for unknown reasons. The DNA was the basis for D and trimming; V, J and clone size are from that table. This sample has some 33,000 clones in its table, and over 80% of those were observed once. Under 7% of the sample is held by the ten biggest clonotypes.

Results and caveats for the whole study, not just this receptor: The quantity of clinical and demographic metadata differed by source and by participant and was supplied without curation.

Source material: peripheral blood. The sequence derives from a human donor in a cohort sampled during active COVID-19. The rearrangement combines TRBV10-3 with TRBJ2-3, and possibly TRBD2, on 5 matching bases. In nucleotides, the sequence is TGTGCCATCACCGGGGTGAGCACAGATACGCAGTATTTT. Translated, it reads CAITGVSTDTQYF.